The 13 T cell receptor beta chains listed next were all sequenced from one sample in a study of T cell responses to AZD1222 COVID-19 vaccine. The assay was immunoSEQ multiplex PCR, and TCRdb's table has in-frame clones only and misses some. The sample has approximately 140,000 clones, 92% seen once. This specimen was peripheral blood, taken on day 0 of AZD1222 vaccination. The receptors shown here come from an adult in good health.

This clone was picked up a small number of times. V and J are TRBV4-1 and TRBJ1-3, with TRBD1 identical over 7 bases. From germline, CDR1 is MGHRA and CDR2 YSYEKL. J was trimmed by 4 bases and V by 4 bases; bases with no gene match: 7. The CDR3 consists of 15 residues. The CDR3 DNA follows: TGCGCCAGCAGCCCGCGACAGGGCGCAGGAAACACCATATATTTT. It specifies CASSPRQGAGNTIYF.

CDR3 loop: CASSPIAGSVGEQFF. The CDR3 DNA reads TGCGCCAGCAGCCCAATAGCGGGAAGCGTCGGTGAGCAGTTCTTC. J is TRBJ2-1 and V is TRBV5-1, with 8 positions matching TRBD2. V dropped 4 bases and J dropped 9; count of bases not matched to a gene: 12. The CDR3 runs to 15 residues. Germline V lookup: CDR1 SGHRS, CDR2 YFSETQ.

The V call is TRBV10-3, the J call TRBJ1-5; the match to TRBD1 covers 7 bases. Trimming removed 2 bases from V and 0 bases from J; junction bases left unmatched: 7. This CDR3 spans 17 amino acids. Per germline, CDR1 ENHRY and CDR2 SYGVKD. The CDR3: CAISEVPGGHSNQPQHF. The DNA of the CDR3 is TGTGCCATCAGTGAGGTACCAGGGGGGCATAGCAATCAGCCCCAGCATTTT.

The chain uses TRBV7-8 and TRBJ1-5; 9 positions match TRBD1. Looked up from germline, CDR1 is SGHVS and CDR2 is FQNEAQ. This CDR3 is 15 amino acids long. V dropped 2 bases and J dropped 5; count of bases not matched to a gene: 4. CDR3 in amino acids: CASSLRTGVDQPQHF. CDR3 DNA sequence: TGTGCCAGCAGCTTAAGGACAGGGGTTGATCAGCCCCAGCATTTT.

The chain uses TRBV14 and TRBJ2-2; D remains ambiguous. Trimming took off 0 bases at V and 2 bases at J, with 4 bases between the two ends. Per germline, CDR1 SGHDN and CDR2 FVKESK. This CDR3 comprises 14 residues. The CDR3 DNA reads TGTGCCAGCAGCCAAGAACACAACACCGGGGAGCTGTTTTTT. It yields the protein CASSQEHNTGELFF.

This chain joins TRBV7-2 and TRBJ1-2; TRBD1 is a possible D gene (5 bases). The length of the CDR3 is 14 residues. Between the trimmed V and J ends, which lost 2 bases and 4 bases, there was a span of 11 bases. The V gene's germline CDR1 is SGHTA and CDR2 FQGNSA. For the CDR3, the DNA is TGTGCCAGCAGCTTAAGGCAGGGCGTCTATGGCTACACCTTC. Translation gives CASSLRQGVYGYTF.

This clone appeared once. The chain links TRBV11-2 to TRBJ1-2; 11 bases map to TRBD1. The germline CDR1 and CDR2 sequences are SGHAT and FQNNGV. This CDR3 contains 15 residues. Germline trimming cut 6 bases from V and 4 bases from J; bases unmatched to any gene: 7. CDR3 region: CASSSDRGRRYGYTF. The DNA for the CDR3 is TGTGCCAGCAGTTCGGACAGGGGGCGCCGCTATGGCTACACCTTC. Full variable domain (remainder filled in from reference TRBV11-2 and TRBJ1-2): EAGVAQSPRYKIIEKRQSVAFWCNPISGHATLYWYQQILGQGPKLLIQFQNNGVVDDSQLPKDRFSAERLKGVDSTLKIQPAKLEDSAVYLCASSSDRGRRYGYTFGSGTRLTVV.

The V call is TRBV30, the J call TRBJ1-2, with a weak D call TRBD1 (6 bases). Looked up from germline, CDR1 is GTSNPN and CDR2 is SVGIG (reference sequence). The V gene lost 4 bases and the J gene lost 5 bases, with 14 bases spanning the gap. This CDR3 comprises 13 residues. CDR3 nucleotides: TGTGCCTGGACAGGACAGCTGGGGTATGGCTACACCTTC. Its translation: CAWTGQLGYGYTF.

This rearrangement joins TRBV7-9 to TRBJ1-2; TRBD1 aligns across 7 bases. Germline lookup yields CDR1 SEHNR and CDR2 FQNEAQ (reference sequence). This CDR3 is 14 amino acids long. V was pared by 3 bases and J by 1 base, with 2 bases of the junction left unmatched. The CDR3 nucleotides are TGTGCCAGCAGCTTGAACAGGGGTAACTATGGCTACACCTTC. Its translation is CASSLNRGNYGYTF.

CDR3 nucleotides: TGTGCCAGCACCCGGGACAGGGGGAGAGAGACCCAGTACTTC. Protein sequence: CASTRDRGRETQYF. The chain joins TRBV2 to TRBJ2-5; 11 bases are shared with TRBD1. After removal of 7 bases from V and 4 bases from J, the junction contained 5 bases not matched to a gene. The CDR3 is 14 amino acids. Germline V gives CDR1 SNHLY, CDR2 FYNNEI.

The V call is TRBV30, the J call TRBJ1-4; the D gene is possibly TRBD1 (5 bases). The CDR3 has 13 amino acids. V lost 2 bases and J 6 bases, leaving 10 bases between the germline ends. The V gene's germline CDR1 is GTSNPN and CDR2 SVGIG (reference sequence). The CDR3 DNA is TGTGCCTGGAGTACAGGAGGGGATGAAAAACTGTTTTTT. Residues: CAWSTGGDEKLFF. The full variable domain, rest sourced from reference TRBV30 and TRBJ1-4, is SQTIHQWPATLVQPVGSPLSLECTVEGTSNPNLYWYRQAAGRGLQLLFYSVGIGQISSEVPQNLSASRPQDRQFILSSKKLLLSDSGFYLCAWSTGGDEKLFFGSGTQLSVL.

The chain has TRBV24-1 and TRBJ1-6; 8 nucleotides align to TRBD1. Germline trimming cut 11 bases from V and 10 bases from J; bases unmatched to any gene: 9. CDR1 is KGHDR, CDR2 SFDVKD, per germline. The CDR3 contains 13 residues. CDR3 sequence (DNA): TGTGCCAGGATGACAGGGGTTGGATCACCCCTCCACTTT. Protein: CARMTGVGSPLHF.

This CDR3 reads CASSRGRPGTNNSPLHF. CDR3 nucleotide sequence: TGTGCCAGTAGTAGAGGGAGGCCCGGGACAAATAATTCACCCCTCCACTTT. The chain has TRBV19 and TRBJ1-6; maybe TRBD1 (6 bases). V lost 4 bases to trimming and J lost 5 bases, with 18 bases between them. This CDR3 has 17 residues. Germline values: CDR1 LNHDA, CDR2 SQIVND (reference sequence).